This T cell receptor beta chain was profiled in a study of blood T cell repertoires in COVID-19. Background on the study: The United States, Italy and Spain provided the acute and convalescent COVID-19 samples. PBMCs, B-cell-depleted T cells, or T cells provided the cDNA or gDNA that made up the material.

In the authors' workflow: Reference gene primer amplification yielded estimated nucleated cell counts. Data came from immunoSEQ multiplex PCR; TCRdb stores just in-frame clones and leaves some out. V and J calls and clone size are given by that table; D and trimming were obtained from the DNA. The data contain over 25,000 clones, around 88% of them singletons. J gave up 6 bases and V 0 bases, and 5 bases lay outside the gene matches. CDR1 SGDLS and CDR2 YYNGEE come from the germline V gene. The CDR3 extends over 14 amino acids. Sequenced sample: peripheral blood. V gene TRBV9 combines with J gene TRBJ2-7; 8 bases line up with TRBD1. The sequence was collected from a man between 65 and 85 years old with acute or convalescent COVID-19. The CDR3 region has the DNA TGTGCCAGCAGCGTAGATTTAGGGACAGGCGAGCAGTACTTC. It translates to CASSVDLGTGEQYF.